The 19 T cell receptor beta chains given below trace back to one sample, sequenced in a study of chemoradiotherapy in HPV16-positive cancers. Sequencing used immunoSEQ multiplex PCR; TCRdb keeps in-frame clones, though not all of them. The table shows about 30,000 clones, with 84% occurring only once. The input for sequencing was blood, taken from a patient who underwent chemoradiotherapy. The receptors originated from a human donor with HPV-associated anogenital cancer.

In this sample, this clone turned up once. The chain links TRBV2 to TRBJ2-3; weak D call: TRBD2 (5 bases). The CDR3 spans 15 residues. Germline V CDR1 and CDR2: SNHLY, FYNNEI. Trimming cost V 8 bases and J 2 bases, with 17 bases left between them. CDR3 in amino acids: CASGVGQRITDTQYF. CDR3 in DNA: TGTGCCAGCGGCGTTGGTCAGCGGATCACAGATACGCAGTATTTT.

The table lists this clone with a count of one. The chain is built from TRBV12-5 and TRBJ2-7; D call uncertain. V shed 3 bases and J shed 0 bases, with 9 bases lying between them. The CDR3 extends over 14 amino acids. Looked up from germline, CDR1 is LGHNT and CDR2 is FRNRAP. The CDR3 bases are TGTGCTAGTGGTTTCATGGGGTTCTCCTACGAGCAGTACTTC. The encoded protein is CASGFMGFSYEQYF.

J is TRBJ2-5 and V is TRBV15; TRBD2 agrees at 7 bases. The CDR3 length is 13 residues. Germline-derived CDR1 and CDR2 are LNHNV and YYDKDF (reference sequence). V shed 0 bases and J 7 bases; nucleotides not matched to a gene: 2. CDR3 in amino acids: CATSREGEGTQYF. The CDR3, as DNA: TGTGCCACCAGCAGAGAGGGGGAGGGGACCCAGTACTTC.

The chain couples TRBV13 to TRBJ2-3; D possibly corresponds to TRBD1 (6 bases). CDR3 length: 16 amino acids. Trimming stripped 3 bases from V and 1 base from J, with 14 bases between. CDR1 is PRHDT and CDR2 is FYEKMQ in the germline V gene (reference sequence). The CDR3 DNA sequence: TGTGCCAGCAGCTTCGAAGGGGGATTAGGCACAGATACGCAGTATTTT. Residues: CASSFEGGLGTDTQYF.

The chain carries TRBV30 and TRBJ2-3; D unclear. Trimming took 1 base from V and 0 from J, leaving 11 bases between them. This CDR3 comprises 15 residues. CDR1 and CDR2 from the germline V gene are GTSNPN and SVGIG (reference sequence). CDR3 residues: CAWSGYGHSTDTQYF. The CDR3, as DNA: TGTGCCTGGAGTGGGTATGGCCATAGCACAGATACGCAGTATTTT.

V and J are TRBV7-6 and TRBJ2-1, with 9 bases matching TRBD1. Germline CDR1 reads SGHVS; CDR2 reads FNYEAQ. The V and J ends lost 5 bases and 3 bases, in that order; junction bases with no gene match: 2. This CDR3 is built from 14 residues. The CDR3 sequence: CASSKDRGYNEQFF. CDR3 DNA sequence: TGTGCCAGCAGCAAGGACAGGGGCTACAATGAGCAGTTCTTC.

The CDR3 DNA follows: TGTGCCAGCAGTTCCGGGGCCCCTAACTATGGCTACACCTTC. Amino acids: CASSSGAPNYGYTF. The chain is built from TRBV6-6 and TRBJ1-2; the D gene is possibly TRBD1 (5 bases). CDR3 length equals 14 residues. Trimming left V 4 bases short and J 0 bases short, with 9 bases between. Germline values: CDR1 MNHNY, CDR2 SVGAGI (reference sequence).

The genes are TRBV25-1 and TRBJ2-3; tentatively, D is TRBD1 (5 bases). Between the trimmed V and J ends, which lost 3 bases and 0 bases, there was a span of 10 bases. The CDR3 consists of 15 residues. CDR1 and CDR2 from the germline V gene are MGHDK and SYGVNS. CDR3 coding DNA: TGTGCCAGCAGTGATCAGGGAAGTAGCACAGATACGCAGTATTTT. Encoded protein: CASSDQGSSTDTQYF.

The chain has TRBV20-1 and TRBJ1-1, with TRBD1 matching 7 bases. CDR3 length: 11 residues. Germline V gene sequence: CDR1 DFQATT, CDR2 SNEGSKA (reference sequence). The junction had 5 bases not matched to a gene; V was cut back by 5 bases and J by 8 bases. For the CDR3, the DNA is TGCAGTGCTCGCAGGACAGGAGAAGCTTTCTTT. It specifies CSARRTGEAFF.

The chain joins TRBV30 to TRBJ2-5; D not resolved. The length of the CDR3 is 12 residues. The germline V gene has CDR1 GTSNPN and CDR2 SVGIG (reference sequence). With 0 bases removed from V and 4 bases from J, the gap between germline ends came to 6 bases. CDR3 region: CAWSVRGETQYF. The CDR3 nucleotides are TGTGCCTGGAGTGTACGAGGAGAGACCCAGTACTTC.

This clone appeared once. The rearrangement joins TRBV1 to TRBJ2-7; TRBD2 is the table's D call, not checked against the DNA. TRBV1 is flagged as a pseudogene. The CDR3 totals 15 residues. CDR3 amino acids: CTSSQDEGSAYEQYF. The CDR3 DNA reads as TGCACCAGCAGCCAAGATGAGGGCTCTGCTTACGAGCAGTACTTC.

This sequence joins TRBV29-1 and TRBJ1-1, with no clear D. The germline V gene has CDR1 SQVTM and CDR2 ANQGSEA. This CDR3 contains 15 residues. The germline V and J ends were trimmed by 1 base and 1 base, with 13 bases remaining between them. CDR3 in DNA: TGCAGCGTTGAAGTCAGGTCGGCGAGGAACACTGAAGCTTTCTTT. This codes for CSVEVRSARNTEAFF. Based on the CDR3 plus reference TRBV29-1 and TRBJ1-1, the full variable domain is SAVISQKPSRDICQRGTSLTIQCQVDSQVTMMFWYRQQPGQSLTLIATANQGSEATYESGFVIDKFPISRPNLTFSTLTVSNMSPEDSSIYLCSVEVRSARNTEAFFGQGTRLTVV.

The chain is built from TRBV7-2 and TRBJ1-2; 10 positions match TRBD1. Germline V gene sequence: CDR1 SGHTA, CDR2 FQGNSA. The CDR3 covers 15 residues. The V gene end was trimmed by 5 bases and the J gene end by 6 bases; junction bases not matched to a gene: 9. The CDR3 DNA reads as TGTGCCAGCAGCCCCTCCGGGACAGGGGCTCATGGCTACACCTTC. It is translated as CASSPSGTGAHGYTF.

Regarding this clone: Distinct nucleotide sequences in the sample also encode this CDR3. This chain connects TRBV29-1 to TRBJ2-3, with TRBD1 as a possible D gene (5 bases). Per germline, CDR1 SQVTM and CDR2 ANQGSEA. This CDR3 is 15 amino acids long. Trimming removed 4 bases at V and 2 bases at J, with 16 bases between. The CDR3 region is CSVALQDLSTDTQYF. The DNA for the CDR3 is TGCAGCGTTGCGTTACAGGACCTTTCCACAGATACGCAGTATTTT.

This clone appeared a single time. J is TRBJ1-3 and V is TRBV6-1; no clear D. The CDR3 extends over 13 amino acids. In germline, CDR1 is MNHNS, CDR2 SASEGT. V lost 7 bases and J lost 2, with 9 bases in between. CDR3 nucleotides: TGTGCCAGCACCCACACCCCTGGAAACACCATATATTTT. Protein: CASTHTPGNTIYF.

This chain uses TRBV7-2 with TRBJ2-1; D is unresolved. Per the germline V gene, CDR1 is SGHTA and CDR2 is FQGNSA. V was clipped by 1 base and J by 7 bases, with 14 bases between them. The CDR3 runs to 15 residues. The CDR3 DNA reads as TGTGCCAGCAGCTTAGGGACCACCATTTTAAATGAGCAGTTCTTC. It yields the protein CASSLGTTILNEQFF.

The V call is TRBV19, the J call TRBJ2-3; D not certain. The CDR3 runs 12 residues. Germline lookup yields CDR1 LNHDA and CDR2 SQIVND (reference sequence). Trimming took 6 bases from V and 2 from J, leaving 6 bases between them. The CDR3: CASSSFTDTQYF. In DNA, the CDR3 is TGTGCCAGTAGCAGCTTCACAGATACGCAGTATTTT.

This clone was recorded once. This sequence joins TRBV19 and TRBJ2-5; tentative D call: TRBD1 (6 bases). CDR1 is LNHDA, CDR2 SQIVND, per germline (reference sequence). The CDR3 is 15 residues long. The V end lost 7 bases, the J end lost 1 base, and 16 bases lay between the germline ends. CDR3 amino acids: CASTFSGATQETQYF. CDR3 sequence (DNA): TGTGCCAGTACCTTCTCAGGGGCCACCCAAGAGACCCAGTACTTC.

The chain carries TRBV7-7 and TRBJ2-4; 7 bases are shared with TRBD2. The ends lost 2 bases at V and 0 bases at J; junction bases unmatched: 4. The germline CDR1 and CDR2 sequences are SSHAT and FNYEAQ (reference sequence). The CDR3 consists of 16 residues. The CDR3 spells CASSLSLAVAKNIQYF. Here the CDR3 DNA reads TGTGCCAGCAGCTTAAGTCTAGCGGTAGCCAAAAACATTCAGTACTTC.